This T cell receptor beta chain is drawn from a study of T-cell memory formation after mild COVID-19 listed by TCRdb under 2021. Study-level background: Most TCR sequence clusters were specific to one of the two donors. T-cell clones expanding and contracting after mild COVID-19 in a couple of donors were tracked by longitudinal TCRalpha and TCRbeta repertoire sequencing. Two young, previously healthy adult volunteers made up the cohort, one male and one female. Beyond this particular receptor, the publication reports: SARS-CoV-2 specificity of the second-wave clones peaking on day 37 was not confirmed. Some responding clones were found in pre-infection memory, which suggests that pre-existing cross-reactive memory T cells took part in the SARS-CoV-2 response. From day 15 to 85, contracting clones showed balanced CD4/CD8 phenotypes, whereas a second wave of clones that expanded from day 15 to 37 leaned towards CD4+. Only a couple of mild cases were covered by the study, and larger cohorts that include severe cases with pre-infection samples were considered necessary. Contracting CD4+ clones turned up mainly in the CM and EM memory subsets, whereas EMRA was where CD8+ clones were enriched.

Sequencing took place on an Illumina NovaSeq 6000. TCRalpha and TCRbeta cDNA libraries were constructed by 5'RACE with constant-segment primers, with sample barcodes and unique molecular identifiers being introduced. Trizol reagent was used to extract RNA from every sample. The libraries were amplified in two PCR steps, and the second step added a second sample barcode and Illumina TruSeq adapters. Libraries were sequenced on an Illumina NovaSeq with 2 x 150 bp paired-end reads. The authors' analysis ran thus. Reads were demultiplexed and collapsed into UMI-guided consensus sequences with migec v1.2.7. With mixcr v2.1.11, UMI consensuses were aligned to TRA and TRB V and J templates and assembled into clonotypes. A clonotype was counted as expanded or contracted only when both edgeR and NoisET called the clonotype significant, with the noise models trained on biological replicates. For edgeR calls, the thresholds were a false discovery rate-adjusted p below 0.01 and a log2 fold-change of 1. As an exploratory analysis of dynamics, max-normalized trajectories of the 1000 most abundant clonotypes were examined by PCA with hierarchical clustering. Each responding clone was given a CD4 or CD8 phenotype based on the CD4+ and CD8+ repertoires, which had been sequenced separately. In-frame beta chains were kept once TCRdb had trimmed the public reads at Q25 with fastp and called clones with MiXCR. Rows with one shared CDR3 protein collapse into an entry with the most common genes and DNA. TCRdb, rather than the study authors, made the V and J calls. In this sample the table shows approximately 300,000 distinct CDR3 sequences, approximately 19% of which occur a single time. More than 20% of the sample comes from the top ten.

For this chain, trimming is 3 bases at the V end and 7 bases at the J end, and the number of junction bases without a gene match is 10. The CDR1 and CDR2 encoded by the germline V gene are MDHEN and SYDVKM. The CDR3 covers 16 residues, taking in both the cysteine and the phenylalanine. Solely the CDR3 DNA is kept, with 48 bases framed from the first base. As concerns this clonotype: The target of this receptor is not known. The sample holds no much larger clone one base away, and base qualities are not on file.

Ficoll-Paque density gradient centrifugation was used to isolate PBMCs. The sample comprised PBMCs or a T cell subset sorted from them (not recorded which). This clonotype was sampled from a man aged 18-30 years who had mild COVID-19 (a few samples of this study predate the infection). The sample titles of this study are shuffled in the database, so cell type and time point are left out; the donor was told from shared clones. The V and J segments used are TRBV28 and TRBJ1-2; 11 bases in the middle match TRBD1. The CDR3 region has the sequence CASSFEGGQGVGGYTF. Read as DNA, the sequence is TGTGCCAGCAGTTTTGAGGGGGGACAGGGGGTCGGTGGCTACACCTTC.